These T cell receptor beta chains were read from a single sample in a study of Ad26.COV2.S vaccination and SARS-CoV-2 variants. Libraries were prepared by immunoSEQ multiplex PCR; TCRdb keeps only in-frame clonotypes and omits some of them. The table records approximately 350,000 clones, roughly four fifths of them present only once. The input for sequencing was peripheral blood, taken in a trial of Ad26.COV2.S vaccine versus placebo. Source of these receptors: a person aged 18-65 years who received the Ad26.COV2.S COVID-19 vaccine or a placebo. Each CDR3 is given with its conserved first and last residue. A D gene is named only where the DNA matches it firmly. The size of a clone is reported for some rows only, either as once, few or many, or as a class for expanded clones.

clone_size | j_call | d_call | v_call | cdr3_aa | cdr3_nt
. | TRBJ1-1 | . | TRBV19 | CASSTTGWFSTEAFF | TGTGCCAGTAGTACCACAGGCTGGTTTAGCACTGAAGCTTTCTTT
. | TRBJ2-2 | . | TRBV6-4 | CASSEGGELFF | TGTGCCAGCAGTGAGGGCGGGGAGCTGTTTTTT
. | TRBJ2-2 | . | TRBV4-2 | CASSQAGVIANTGELFF | TGTGCCAGCAGCCAAGCTGGAGTAATCGCGAACACCGGGGAGCTGTTTTTT
once | TRBJ2-3 | TRBD2 | TRBV4-1 | CASSQAPSGGMDTQYF | TGCGCCAGCAGCCAAGCCCCTAGCGGGGGGATGGATACGCAGTATTTT
. | TRBJ2-3 | . | TRBV7-8 | CASSPRTRTRNTQYF | TGTGCCAGCAGCCCCCGGACCAGAACCAGAAATACGCAGTATTTT
. | TRBJ2-5 | TRBD1 | TRBV7-2 | CASSLNRGRETQYF | TGTGCCAGCAGCTTGAACAGGGGAAGAGAGACCCAGTACTTC
. | TRBJ2-3 | . | TRBV19 | CASSRGPSTDTQYF | TGTGCCAGTAGTAGGGGACCTAGCACAGATACGCAGTATTTT
. | TRBJ2-5 | . | TRBV5-4 | CASSLGGVGETQYF | TGTGCCAGCAGCTTGGGTGGGGTAGGAGAGACCCAGTACTTC
. | TRBJ1-2 | . | TRBV4-1 | CASSLGPTGGYTF | TGCGCCAGCAGCCTCGGACCTACAGGTGGCTACACCTTC
. | TRBJ1-1 | . | TRBV6-6 | CASSQAGSEAFF | TGTGCCAGCAGCCAGGCAGGGAGTGAAGCTTTCTTT
. | TRBJ1-1 | . | TRBV9 | CASSARTHGNTEAFF | TGTGCCAGCAGCGCGCGGACGCACGGGAACACTGAAGCTTTCTTT
. | TRBJ2-1 | . | TRBV5-1 | CASSLLQGFSEQFF | TGCGCCAGCAGCTTGCTTCAGGGGTTCTCTGAGCAGTTCTTC
. | TRBJ2-5 | TRBD1 | TRBV29-1 | CSVEDHYRGETQYF | TGCAGCGTTGAAGATCATTACAGGGGCGAGACCCAGTACTTC
. | TRBJ2-5 | . | TRBV21-1 | CASSEGGTHQETQYF | TGTGCCAGCAGCGAAGGAGGGACCCACCAAGAGACCCAGTACTTC
. | TRBJ1-1 | . | TRBV10-3 | CAIGPGGANTEAFF | TGTGCCATCGGACCGGGGGGCGCGAACACTGAAGCTTTCTTT
. | TRBJ1-2 | . | TRBV19 | CASSDRGRGSLDGYTF | TGTGCCAGTAGCGATAGAGGTCGGGGCTCCTTGGACGGCTACACCTTC
. | TRBJ1-2 | . | TRBV9 | CASSAQGDGYTF | TGTGCCAGCAGCGCACAAGGAGATGGCTACACCTTC
few | TRBJ2-2 | TRBD1 | TRBV5-1 | CASADRVGGELFF | TGCGCCAGCGCGGACAGGGTCGGCGGGGAGCTGTTTTTT
. | TRBJ1-2 | TRBD1 | TRBV6-5 | CASSPRDRLNYGYTF | TGTGCCAGCAGTCCGCGGGACAGACTTAACTATGGCTACACCTTC
. | TRBJ2-7 | . | TRBV27 | CASSLGTEQYF | TGTGCCAGCAGTCTTGGGACAGAGCAGTACTTC
once | TRBJ2-5 | . | TRBV11-2 | CASSRDNGPRNQYF | TGTGCCAGCAGTCGAGACAATGGCCCAAGAAACCAGTACTTC
. | TRBJ1-5 | . | TRBV4-2 | CASSQAGRRNSNQPQHF | TGTGCCAGCAGCCAAGCGGGTCGACGGAATAGCAATCAGCCCCAGCATTTT
. | TRBJ1-6 | . | TRBV7-2 | CASSLVSSGESPLHF | TGTGCCAGCAGCTTAGTGTCGTCAGGGGAATCACCCCTCCACTTT
. | TRBJ2-1 | . | TRBV9 | CASSPPGFGPRNEQFF | TGTGCCAGCAGCCCCCCCGGTTTTGGGCCGAGAAATGAGCAGTTCTTC
. | TRBJ1-2 | . | TRBV19 | CASSIRGGVFYGYTF | TGTGCCAGTAGTATACGAGGAGGGGTATTCTATGGCTACACCTTC
few | TRBJ2-7 | TRBD2 | TRBV7-9 | CASSRKREASYEQYF | TGTGCCAGCAGCCGAAAGCGGGAGGCCTCCTACGAGCAGTACTTC
. | TRBJ2-1 | . | TRBV5-1 | CASSDSTEQFF | TGCGCCAGCAGCGACTCAACTGAGCAGTTCTTC
. | TRBJ2-4 | . | TRBV6-5 | CASSYGQGGGVIQYF | TGTGCCAGCAGTTACGGTCAGGGTGGAGGAGTCATTCAGTACTTC
. | TRBJ1-1 | . | TRBV5-6 | CASSLGRNTEAFF | TGTGCCAGCAGCTTGGGAAGGAACACTGAAGCTTTCTTT
. | TRBJ2-1 | . | TRBV5-5 | CASSLGLPYNEQFF | TGTGCCAGCAGCTTGGGCCTGCCTTACAATGAGCAGTTCTTC
. | TRBJ1-1 | . | TRBV10-3 | CAISERTGNTEAFF | TGTGCCATCAGTGAGAGGACGGGGAACACTGAAGCTTTCTTT
. | TRBJ2-3 | . | TRBV14 | CASSQERGYADTQYF | TGTGCCAGCAGCCAAGAAAGGGGTTACGCAGATACGCAGTATTTT
. | TRBJ2-6 | . | TRBV27 | CASSRRFFPGANVLTF | TGTGCCAGCAGCCGGCGGTTTTTCCCTGGGGCCAACGTCCTGACTTTC
once | TRBJ1-3 | . | TRBV6-5 | CASSFPGVGNTIYF | TGTGCCAGCAGTTTCCCGGGGGTCGGAAACACCATATATTTT
. | TRBJ2-1 | TRBD1 | TRBV7-3 | CASSPRGINYNEQFF | TGTGCCAGCAGCCCCAGGGGGATTAATTACAATGAGCAGTTCTTC
. | TRBJ2-7 | . | TRBV19 | CASRAGALYEQYF | TGTGCCAGTCGCGCCGGGGCCCTCTACGAGCAGTACTTC
. | TRBJ2-1 | . | TRBV11-3 | CASSLDRVAAAMFF | TGTGCCAGCAGCTTAGATCGGGTAGCGGCCGCCATGTTCTTC
. | TRBJ2-6 | TRBD1 | TRBV6-1 | CASSGQGDGANVLTF | TGTGCCAGCAGTGGTCAGGGGGATGGGGCCAACGTCCTGACTTTC
. | TRBJ2-2 | . | TRBV5-1 | CASRVHTGELFF | TGCGCCAGCAGAGTGCACACCGGGGAGCTGTTTTTT
. | TRBJ2-2 | . | TRBV9 | CASSVGPSLTGELFF | TGTGCCAGCAGCGTAGGGCCTAGCCTCACCGGGGAGCTGTTTTTT
. | TRBJ2-7 | TRBD1 | TRBV9 | CASSVGIGQGAREQYF | TGTGCCAGCAGCGTAGGTATCGGACAGGGGGCTCGAGAGCAGTACTTC
. | TRBJ1-1 | TRBD1 | TRBV9 | CASSVATGQGATEAFF | TGTGCCAGCAGCGTAGCTACGGGACAGGGGGCCACTGAAGCTTTCTTT
. | TRBJ1-1 | . | TRBV19 | CATLDRLYTEAFF | TGTGCCACCCTAGATAGACTGTACACTGAAGCTTTCTTT
once | TRBJ2-6 | . | TRBV6-5 | CASSPIGANVLTF | TGTGCCAGCAGTCCTATTGGGGCCAACGTCCTGACTTTC
. | TRBJ1-1 | . | TRBV6-5 | CASSYGGGTEAFF | TGTGCCAGCAGTTACGGGGGGGGGACTGAAGCTTTCTTT
. | TRBJ1-2 | . | TRBV7-9 | CASSLAGVPAYGYTF | TGTGCCAGCAGCTTGGCCGGGGTTCCCGCATATGGCTACACCTTC
. | TRBJ2-1 | . | TRBV6-1 | CASSDIGLGEQFF | TGTGCCAGCAGTGACATAGGGTTGGGTGAGCAGTTCTTC
. | TRBJ2-7 | . | TRBV28 | CASSPGQTYEQYF | TGTGCCAGCAGCCCGGGCCAAACTTACGAGCAGTACTTC
. | TRBJ2-2 | TRBD1 | TRBV9 | CASKGTGDHTGELFF | TGTGCCAGCAAGGGGACAGGGGATCACACCGGGGAGCTGTTTTTT
. | TRBJ1-1 | . | TRBV5-5 | CASSFLAGEAFF | TGTGCCAGCAGCTTTCTGGCAGGTGAAGCTTTCTTT
. | TRBJ2-7 | . | TRBV5-5 | CASSGDYEQYF | TGTGCCAGCAGCGGGGACTACGAGCAGTACTTC
. | TRBJ2-5 | TRBD2 | TRBV11-2 | CASSHGTSGRALGETQYF | TGTGCCAGCAGCCACGGGACTAGCGGGAGGGCCCTCGGGGAGACCCAGTACTTC
. | TRBJ1-6 | TRBD1 | TRBV7-2 | CASSAPGGPSPLHF | TGTGCCAGCAGCGCTCCAGGGGGCCCATCACCCCTCCACTTT
. | TRBJ2-5 | . | TRBV9 | CASSSGQIQETQYF | TGTGCCAGCAGCTCAGGACAGATCCAAGAGACCCAGTACTTC
few | TRBJ1-3 | . | TRBV6-1 | CASSDTGAGNTIYF | TGTGCCAGCAGTGATACGGGGGCAGGAAACACCATATATTTT
few | TRBJ2-3 | . | TRBV2 | CASCAGSADTQYF | TGTGCCAGCTGCGCGGGTTCTGCAGATACGCAGTATTTT
. | TRBJ1-5 | . | TRBV7-2 | CASSRDRQPQHF | TGTGCCAGCAGCCGCGACAGGCAGCCCCAGCATTTT
. | TRBJ1-1 | . | TRBV30 | CACQTRTAAPWDTEAFF | TGTGCCTGCCAAACCCGGACTGCTGCACCATGGGACACTGAAGCTTTCTTT
. | TRBJ1-2 | TRBD1 | TRBV10-3 | CAITKTGSGGYTF | TGTGCCATCACCAAGACAGGGAGCGGCGGCTACACCTTC